The rows below give T cell receptor beta chains drawn from one sample of a study of cytomegalovirus exposure and HLA in healthy donors. Sequenced by immunoSEQ multiplex PCR; TCRdb stores in-frame clones only, minus some. This sample yields tens of thousands of clones, of which 78% are seen a single time; less than 7% belongs to the top ten. The sample comprised PBMCs. These receptors were collected from a male donor in good health and CMV-seropositive. The CDR3 runs from the conserved cysteine through the conserved F or W. The D gene is left open where the match is weak. The size entry is marked missing in some rows and otherwise reads once, few, many or a size class.

CDR3aa: CASSLEADYEQYF
CDR3nt: TGTGCCAGCAGCTTGGAGGCGGACTACGAGCAGTACTTC
v_gene: TRBV5-6
abundance: few
j_gene: TRBJ2-7
d_gene: -

CDR3aa: CASSFTGTAAYNEQFF
CDR3nt: TGTGCCAGCAGTTTTACGGGGACAGCAGCCTACAATGAACAGTTCTTC
v_gene: TRBV28
abundance: -
j_gene: TRBJ2-1
d_gene: TRBD1

CDR3aa: CASSYGGQSGNTIYF
CDR3nt: TGTGCCAGCAGTTACGGGGGACAGTCGGGAAACACCATATATTTT
v_gene: TRBV6-6
abundance: -
j_gene: TRBJ1-3
d_gene: TRBD1

CDR3aa: CASSERRTEAFF
CDR3nt: TGTGCCAGCAGCGAACGGCGGACTGAAGCTTTCTTT
v_gene: TRBV9
abundance: -
j_gene: TRBJ1-1
d_gene: -

CDR3aa: CRQAGDYGYTF
CDR3nt: TGCAGGCAGGCGGGGGACTATGGCTACACCTTC
v_gene: TRBV20-1
abundance: -
j_gene: TRBJ1-2
d_gene: -

CDR3aa: CASSPQRSTDTQYF
CDR3nt: TGTGCCAGCTCTCCCCAGCGAAGCACAGATACGCAGTATTTT
v_gene: TRBV18
abundance: -
j_gene: TRBJ2-3
d_gene: -

CDR3aa: CASSPIQGKAEAFF
CDR3nt: TGTGCCAGCAGCCCCATCCAGGGGAAGGCTGAAGCTTTCTTT
v_gene: TRBV5-6
abundance: few
j_gene: TRBJ1-1
d_gene: -

CDR3aa: CASNLDRDETQYF
CDR3nt: TGTGCCAGCAACTTAGACAGGGATGAGACCCAGTACTTC
v_gene: TRBV6-1
abundance: -
j_gene: TRBJ2-5
d_gene: TRBD1

CDR3aa: CSARGSSYNEQFF
CDR3nt: TGCAGCGCTCGGGGTAGCTCCTACAATGAGCAGTTCTTC
v_gene: TRBV29-1
abundance: -
j_gene: TRBJ2-1
d_gene: -

CDR3aa: CASSQDRETQYF
CDR3nt: TGTGCCAGCAGCCAAGATCGGGAGACCCAGTACTTC
v_gene: TRBV4-2
abundance: -
j_gene: TRBJ2-5
d_gene: -

CDR3aa: CASSFRTSGGAGTGELFF
CDR3nt: TGTGCCAGCAGTTTCCGGACTAGCGGGGGGGCCGGTACCGGGGAGCTGTTTTTT
v_gene: TRBV27
abundance: -
j_gene: TRBJ2-2
d_gene: TRBD2

CDR3aa: CASSWGLAVTYEQYF
CDR3nt: TGTGCCAGCAGCTGGGGACTAGCGGTAACCTACGAGCAGTACTTC
v_gene: TRBV7-8
abundance: -
j_gene: TRBJ2-7
d_gene: TRBD2

CDR3aa: CATSKRYGQDTEAFF
CDR3nt: TGTGCCACCAGCAAAAGATACGGACAGGACACTGAAGCTTTCTTT
v_gene: TRBV15
abundance: once
j_gene: TRBJ1-1
d_gene: TRBD1

CDR3aa: CASRGTPSNYGYTF
CDR3nt: TGTGCCAGTAGAGGGACTCCCTCAAACTATGGCTACACCTTC
v_gene: TRBV19
abundance: -
j_gene: TRBJ1-2
d_gene: -

CDR3aa: CASSLWARGAGYTF
CDR3nt: TGTGCCAGCAGTTTATGGGCCAGGGGTGCTGGCTACACCTTC
v_gene: TRBV28
abundance: -
j_gene: TRBJ1-2
d_gene: -

CDR3aa: CASSQLEDLPGEQYF
CDR3nt: TGTGCCAGCAGCCAATTGGAGGACTTACCTGGCGAGCAGTACTTC
v_gene: TRBV14
abundance: -
j_gene: TRBJ2-7
d_gene: -

CDR3aa: CASSEVSGQGASEAFF
CDR3nt: TGTGCCAGCAGTGAAGTTTCCGGACAGGGGGCAAGTGAAGCTTTCTTT
v_gene: TRBV6-1
abundance: -
j_gene: TRBJ1-1
d_gene: TRBD1

CDR3aa: CASSLSVRGTDTQYF
CDR3nt: TGTGCCAGCAGCCTATCGGTGAGAGGCACAGATACGCAGTATTTT
v_gene: TRBV7-2
abundance: -
j_gene: TRBJ2-3
d_gene: -

CDR3aa: CASSELPGVAGELFF
CDR3nt: TGTGCCAGCAGTGAACTGCCGGGAGTGGCCGGGGAGCTGTTTTTT
v_gene: TRBV6-1
abundance: once
j_gene: TRBJ2-2
d_gene: -

CDR3aa: CASSWGLAGGVETQYF
CDR3nt: TGCGCCAGCAGCTGGGGACTAGCGGGAGGGGTGGAGACCCAGTACTTC
v_gene: TRBV5-1
abundance: -
j_gene: TRBJ2-5
d_gene: TRBD2

CDR3aa: CASSPEGQGRETQYF
CDR3nt: TGCGCCAGCAGCCCCGAGGGACAGGGGCGCGAGACCCAGTACTTC
v_gene: TRBV4-1
abundance: -
j_gene: TRBJ2-5
d_gene: TRBD1

CDR3aa: CASSYRGGAFF
CDR3nt: TGTGCCAGCAGTTACCGGGGGGGAGCTTTCTTT
v_gene: TRBV6-5
abundance: few
j_gene: TRBJ1-1
d_gene: -